Below, 29 T cell receptor beta chains from the same sample are listed, as sequenced in a study of quantifying T cell responses using KT2 cells (dated by TCRdb to 2015 to 2018). A note on the overall study: RNA was DNase-treated and reverse transcribed with TCR alpha and beta constant-region primers, mostly using SuperScript III.

Library preparation was by UMI-ligation and nested PCR. The reads were generated on an Illumina MiSeq. A single-stranded oligonucleotide carrying the Illumina SP2 sequence and a UMI was ligated to the cDNA 3' end using T4 RNA ligase 1. PCR1 used about 4 cycles (98 degrees C 15 s, 69 degrees C 30 s, 72 degrees C 40 s), and the beta primer was an equimolar mix of RC1.1 and RC1.2 that covered TRBC1 and TRBC2. TCRdb applied fastp at Q25 and MiXCR to the public reads, then kept only in-frame beta chains. Under each unique CDR3 protein, matching rows form one entry showing the most common genes and DNA. The sample records around 56,000 distinct CDR3 sequences, around an eighth of which are singletons. The ten largest make up about 9.4% of the sample. The sample taken for sequencing was PBMCs spiked with cells of the T cell clone KT2. Every receptor here comes from a human donor.

This clonotype was seen a handful of times. The J gene is TRBJ1-2, the V gene TRBV6-2 or TRBV6-3; D gene uncertain. The CDR3 is 16 residues long. Trimming removed 5 bases at V and 4 bases at J, with 20 bases between. Germline CDR1 is MNHEY and CDR2 is SVGEGT. DNA for the CDR3: TGTGCCAGCAGTCCACTCGACCAGACACCCCCCTATGGCTACACCTTC. Translation: CASSPLDQTPPYGYTF.

The chain is built from TRBV6-1 and TRBJ1-1; D is perhaps TRBD1 (6 bases). Per the germline V gene, CDR1 is MNHNS and CDR2 is SASEGT. With 4 bases removed from V and 5 bases from J, the gap between germline ends came to 11 bases. The CDR3 sequence is 13 residues long. Here the CDR3 reads CASSGDRRTEAFF. CDR3 coding DNA: TGTGCCAGCAGTGGAGACAGGCGGACTGAAGCTTTCTTT.

Many counts were recorded for this clonotype. This sequence joins TRBV4-1 and TRBJ2-7; D gene uncertain. Germline CDR1 reads MGHRA; CDR2 reads YSYEKL. V lost 4 bases, J lost 6 bases, and 16 bases lay in between. This CDR3 has 14 amino acids. DNA of the CDR3: TGCGCCAGCAGCCCGGGCCCGACCCCGGGCGAGCAGTACTTC. The encoded protein is CASSPGPTPGEQYF.

This clonotype was counted between two and nine times. V usage is TRBV6-1 and J usage is TRBJ2-2; 11 bases line up with TRBD2. CDR1 and CDR2 from the germline V gene are MNHNS and SASEGT. This CDR3 has 17 amino acids. The trim removed 8 bases at V and 3 bases at J, leaving 11 bases unmatched. In nucleotides, the CDR3 is TGTGCCAGCCGCCTTTTTCTAGCGGGGGGACACACCGGGGAGCTGTTTTTT. It translates to CASRLFLAGGHTGELFF.

This clonotype was picked up a small number of times. The CDR3 DNA reads TGTGCCAGCAGCTTAGAGGGCGACAGCCCTACGTACTTC. It is translated as CASSLEGDSPTYF. V usage is TRBV7-2 and J usage is TRBJ2-7; D may be TRBD1 (5 bases). There are 13 residues in the CDR3. V was cut by 1 base and J by 12 bases, with 16 bases left in between. Per germline, CDR1 SGHTA and CDR2 FQGNSA.

This clonotype was seen a few times. This rearrangement joins TRBV6-5 to TRBJ2-6; no firm D call. The CDR3 contains 15 residues. Per the germline V gene, CDR1 is MNHEY and CDR2 is SVGAGI. The ends were cut back, 1 base at V and 4 bases at J, with 8 bases in the middle. The chain's CDR3 is CASSYWRSGANVLTF. CDR3 coding DNA: TGTGCCAGCAGTTACTGGCGCTCGGGGGCCAACGTCCTGACTTTC.

This clonotype is medium-sized (0.01 to 0.1%) within its sample. The chain carries TRBV6-4 and TRBJ2-3; 10 nucleotides match TRBD2. V lost 3 bases to trimming and J lost 1 base; unmatched junction nucleotides: 4. Looked up from germline, CDR1 is MRHNA and CDR2 is SNTAGT. The CDR3 is made up of 16 amino acids. This CDR3 reads CASSEIAGGRTDTQYF. In DNA, the CDR3 is TGTGCCAGCAGTGAAATAGCGGGAGGACGCACAGATACGCAGTATTTT.

This clonotype was counted ten times or more. V gene TRBV5-1 combines with J gene TRBJ2-7; maybe TRBD2 (6 bases). V lost 0 bases and J lost 2, with 9 bases in between. This CDR3 has 14 residues. Germline-derived CDR1 and CDR2 are SGHRS and YFSETQ. The CDR3 nucleotides read TGCGCCAGCAGCTTGGCCGGGACTCCCTACGAGCAGTACTTC. This codes for CASSLAGTPYEQYF.

This clonotype appeared many times. This rearrangement joins TRBV6-6 to TRBJ2-7, with D possibly matching TRBD1 (6 bases). Germline-derived CDR1 and CDR2 are MNHNY and SVGAGI (reference sequence). Trimming pared 4 bases from V and 0 bases from J, leaving 10 bases between. The CDR3 extends over 14 amino acids. This chain's CDR3 is CASSSTGSSYEQYF. The CDR3 DNA reads as TGTGCCAGCAGTTCAACAGGGAGCTCCTACGAGCAGTACTTC.

Only a few counts were recorded for this clonotype. The chain combines TRBV20-1 with TRBJ1-1, with 8 bases fitting TRBD1. The CDR3 runs to 16 residues. J gave up 4 bases and V 6 bases, and 16 bases lay outside the gene matches. Germline V gene sequence: CDR1 DFQATT, CDR2 SNEGSKA (reference sequence). The CDR3 bases are TGCAGTGCGGGGAACAGGGGGGAGGCCGGTTCCACTGAAGCTTTCTTT. Encoded protein: CSAGNRGEAGSTEAFF.

This clonotype showed up many times. This chain joins TRBV20-1 and TRBJ1-1; D perhaps matches TRBD1 (5 bases). Germline loops: CDR1 DFQATT, CDR2 SNEGSKA (reference sequence). Trimming pared 1 base from V and 2 bases from J, leaving 11 bases between. This CDR3 has 14 amino acids. The CDR3, as DNA: TGCAGTGCTAGAGCGGAGGGACCTAACACTGAAGCTTTCTTT. Its translation is CSARAEGPNTEAFF.

The chain carries TRBV12-3 or TRBV12-4 and TRBJ2-3, with D perhaps matching TRBD2 (5 bases). The CDR3 runs 13 residues. Trimming shortened V by 4 bases and J by 0 bases, and 5 bases separated the two germline ends. For the CDR3, the DNA is TGTGCCAGCAGTTGGACTAGCACAGATACGCAGTATTTT. It codes for CASSWTSTDTQYF.

The chain has TRBV6-5 and TRBJ1-2; TRBD1 is a possible D gene (6 bases). The germline CDR1 and CDR2 sequences are MNHEY and SVGAGI. The CDR3 covers 15 residues. Trimming shortened V by 7 bases and J by 5 bases, and 20 bases separated the two germline ends. The CDR3 nucleotides read TGTGCCAGCAAGTACCGTCAGGGGCTTCGATATGGCTACACCTTC. Translated: CASKYRQGLRYGYTF.

In this sample, this clonotype turned up many times. The CDR3: CASSQEVPRVQETQYF. CDR3 nucleotide sequence: TGTGCCAGCAGCCAAGAAGTCCCCCGGGTACAAGAGACCCAGTACTTC. This chain uses TRBV3-1 with TRBJ2-5; unclear D gene. Germline-derived CDR1 and CDR2 are LGHDT and YNNKEL (reference sequence). Trimming pared 0 bases from V and 2 bases from J, leaving 13 bases between. The length of the CDR3 is 16 residues.

This chain uses TRBV20-1 with TRBJ2-3; D is tentatively TRBD1 or TRBD2 (5 bases each). V gave up 3 bases and J gave up 6 bases, with 28 bases separating them. The CDR3 consists of 18 residues. CDR1 and CDR2 (germline): DFQATT, SNEGSKA (reference sequence). CDR3 amino acids: CSASPPPLGADTSDTQYF. The CDR3 DNA is TGCAGTGCTAGTCCCCCCCCCCTCGGGGCGGACACTTCCGATACGCAGTATTTT.

This rearrangement joins TRBV12-3 or TRBV12-4 to TRBJ2-3; TRBD2 agrees at 10 bases. This CDR3 contains 14 residues. The J segment lost 4 bases and the V segment lost 8 bases, leaving 6 bases of the junction unmatched. The CDR3 loop reads CASLAGVPPDTQYF. The DNA for the CDR3 is TGTGCCAGCCTAGCGGGAGTCCCCCCAGATACGCAGTATTTT.

The chain has TRBV20-1 and TRBJ1-3, with no clear D. This CDR3 contains 14 residues. Deletions cut 5 bases from V and 2 bases from J, with 13 bases between. From germline, CDR1 is DFQATT and CDR2 SNEGSKA (reference sequence). The CDR3 sequence: CSAEGKRTGNTIYF. The DNA of the CDR3 is TGCAGTGCTGAAGGGAAAAGAACTGGAAACACCATATATTTT.

The V and J genes are TRBV5-5 and TRBJ2-6; 9 bases map to TRBD1. The germline V gene has CDR1 SGHKS and CDR2 YYEKEE (reference sequence). After removal of 0 bases from V and 2 bases from J, the junction contained 6 bases not matched to a gene. CDR3 length: 18 amino acids. The CDR3, as DNA: TGTGCCAGCAGCTTGGCCCAACAGGGGGCAACTGGGGCCAACGTCCTGACTTTC. This encodes CASSLAQQGATGANVLTF.

The gene calls are TRBV20-1 and TRBJ2-1; D assignment may be TRBD1 or TRBD2 (6 bases each). Germline V gene lookup returns CDR1 DFQATT and CDR2 SNEGSKA (reference sequence). Trimming shortened V by 7 bases and J by 0 bases, and 19 bases separated the two germline ends. The CDR3 spans 16 residues. The CDR3 nucleotides are TGCAGTGGGCAGACCTCGGAGGGGGGCTCCTACAATGAGCAGTTCTTC. As protein: CSGQTSEGGSYNEQFF.

The chain employs TRBV19 and TRBJ1-2; D gene uncertain. V lost 1 base and J 2 bases, leaving 2 bases between the germline ends. Germline V CDR1 and CDR2: LNHDA, SQIVND (reference sequence). The CDR3 sequence is 12 residues long. The CDR3 DNA is TGTGCCAGTAGTATAGTCAACTATGGCTACACCTTC. Amino acid sequence: CASSIVNYGYTF. Together with reference TRBV19 and TRBJ1-2, the CDR3 gives the full variable domain: DGGITQSPKYLFRKEGQNVTLSCEQNLNHDAMYWYRQDPGQGLRLIYYSQIVNDFQKGDIAEGYSVSREKKESFPLTVTSAQKNPTAFYLCASSIVNYGYTFGSGTRLTVV.

The gene calls are TRBV29-1 and TRBJ1-6; 9 bases match TRBD1. The germline gives CDR1 SQVTM, CDR2 ANQGSEA. J was trimmed by 10 bases and V by 4 bases; bases with no gene match: 5. The CDR3 loop spans 13 amino acids. CDR3 loop: CSVGDREGSPLHF. DNA of the CDR3: TGCAGCGTTGGGGACAGGGAAGGATCACCCCTCCACTTT.

This chain joins TRBV7-2 and TRBJ2-1, with a weak D call TRBD1 (5 bases). This CDR3 comprises 17 residues. The V end was cut by 5 bases, the J end by 6 bases, with 23 bases between. Germline V CDR1 and CDR2: SGHTA, FQGNSA. CDR3 in amino acids: CASSHRTRRAIRNEQFF. CDR3 sequence (DNA): TGTGCCAGCAGCCATCGGACACGGCGAGCTATCCGCAATGAGCAGTTCTTC.

V usage is TRBV19 and J usage is TRBJ2-1, with D possibly being TRBD1 or TRBD2 (5 bases each). The V and J ends lost 1 base and 16 bases respectively, with 17 bases between them. This CDR3 has 13 residues. Germline V gene data show CDR1 as LNHDA and CDR2 as SQIVND (reference sequence). CDR3 loop: CASSIAEGPGPFF. The CDR3 DNA follows: TGTGCCAGTAGTATAGCCGAGGGCCCGGGACCCTTCTTC.

Only a few counts were recorded for this clonotype. The rearrangement uses TRBV5-6 and TRBJ2-1; D not certain. Germline V lookup: CDR1 SGHDT, CDR2 YYEEEE. Trimming pared 4 bases from V and 14 bases from J, leaving 19 bases between. The CDR3 is 13 amino acids. The CDR3 DNA reads as TGTGCCAGCAGCACGCTTTCCCTATTGGTGGAGTTCTTC. It is translated as CASSTLSLLVEFF.

This clonotype was seen more than once but under ten times. This chain connects TRBV5-1 to TRBJ2-1; TRBD2 matches at 13 bases. Trimming at V came to 3 bases and at J to 9 bases, leaving 6 bases not matched to a gene. CDR3 size: 15 residues. Germline CDR1 is SGHRS and CDR2 is YFSETQ. CDR3 in amino acids: CASSYTSGGAGEQFF. CDR3 bases: TGCGCCAGCAGCTATACTAGCGGGGGGGCCGGTGAGCAGTTCTTC.

This clonotype was seen only a few times. The V call is TRBV2, the J call TRBJ2-3; D remains ambiguous. The CDR3 is made up of 14 amino acids. CDR1 is SNHLY and CDR2 is FYNNEI in the germline V gene. V was trimmed by 7 bases and J by 3 bases, leaving 14 bases between them. Here the CDR3 reads CASKNSEATDTQYF. The DNA of the CDR3 is TGTGCCAGCAAGAACTCCGAAGCAACAGATACGCAGTATTTT.

This clonotype was seen more than once but under ten times. The chain links TRBV28 to TRBJ2-5; the match to TRBD2 covers 7 bases. After removal of 1 base from V and 3 bases from J, the junction contained 8 bases not matched to a gene. Per the germline V gene, CDR1 is MDHEN and CDR2 is SYDVKM. CDR3 length equals 16 residues. The CDR3 loop reads CASSLFGGGLKETQYF. CDR3 DNA: TGTGCCAGCAGTTTATTTGGCGGGGGACTAAAAGAGACCCAGTACTTC.

This clonotype showed up many times. The V gene is TRBV7-9, the J gene TRBJ2-2; unclear D gene. Looked up from germline, CDR1 is SEHNR and CDR2 is FQNEAQ (reference sequence). This CDR3 has 15 residues. The V end lost 5 bases, the J end lost 6 bases, and 16 bases lay between the germline ends. CDR3: CASSNSAGRPGELFF. CDR3 nucleotide sequence: TGTGCCAGCAGCAACTCGGCAGGCCGGCCCGGGGAGCTGTTTTTT.

V and J are TRBV5-6 and TRBJ2-7; TRBD1 matches 11 bases. Germline assignment: CDR1 SGHDT and CDR2 YYEEEE. J was trimmed by 4 bases and V by 2 bases; bases with no gene match: 2. The CDR3 length is 14 residues. CDR3 nucleotides: TGTGCCAGCAGCTTCGGGACAGGGGGTTACGAGCAGTACTTC. It is translated as CASSFGTGGYEQYF.